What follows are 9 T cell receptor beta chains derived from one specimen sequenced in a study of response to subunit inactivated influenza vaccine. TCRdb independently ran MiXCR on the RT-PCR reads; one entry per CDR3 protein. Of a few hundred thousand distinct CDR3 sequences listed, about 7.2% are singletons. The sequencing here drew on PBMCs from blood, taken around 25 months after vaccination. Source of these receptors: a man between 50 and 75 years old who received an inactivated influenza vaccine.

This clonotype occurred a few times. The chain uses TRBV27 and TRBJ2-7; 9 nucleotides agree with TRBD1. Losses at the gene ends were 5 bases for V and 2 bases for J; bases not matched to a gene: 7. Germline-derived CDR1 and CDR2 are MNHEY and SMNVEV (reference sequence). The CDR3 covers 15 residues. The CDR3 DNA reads TGTGCCAGCAGTCTAGGGACAGGGCCTGCCTACGAGCAGTACTTC. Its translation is CASSLGTGPAYEQYF.

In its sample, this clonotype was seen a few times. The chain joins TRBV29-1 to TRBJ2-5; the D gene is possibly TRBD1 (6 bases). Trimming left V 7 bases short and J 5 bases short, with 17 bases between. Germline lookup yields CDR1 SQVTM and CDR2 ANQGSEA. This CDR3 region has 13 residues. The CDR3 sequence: CSAVTGHGETQYF. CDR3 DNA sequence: TGCAGCGCCGTAACAGGGCACGGGGAGACCCAGTACTTC.

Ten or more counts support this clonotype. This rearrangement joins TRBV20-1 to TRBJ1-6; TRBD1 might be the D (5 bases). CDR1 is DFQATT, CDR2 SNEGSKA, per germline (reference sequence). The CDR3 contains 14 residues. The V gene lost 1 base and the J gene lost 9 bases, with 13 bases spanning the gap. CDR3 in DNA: TGCAGTGCTAGAGTGGGGGTCTGGGGTTCACCCCTCCACTTT. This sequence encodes CSARVGVWGSPLHF.

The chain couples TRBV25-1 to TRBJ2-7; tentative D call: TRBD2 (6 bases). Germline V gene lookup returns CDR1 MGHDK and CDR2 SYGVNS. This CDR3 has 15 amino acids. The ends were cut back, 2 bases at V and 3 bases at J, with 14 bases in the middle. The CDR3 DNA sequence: TGTGCCAGCAGTGAACCCGGGACGGGAGTCTACGAGCAGTACTTC. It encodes CASSEPGTGVYEQYF.

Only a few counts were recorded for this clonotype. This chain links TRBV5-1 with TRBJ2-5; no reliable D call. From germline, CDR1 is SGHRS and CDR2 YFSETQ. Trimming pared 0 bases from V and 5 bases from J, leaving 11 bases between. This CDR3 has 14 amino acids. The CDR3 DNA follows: TGCGCCAGCAGCTTGGGCCCTACCAGGGAGACCCAGTACTTC. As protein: CASSLGPTRETQYF.

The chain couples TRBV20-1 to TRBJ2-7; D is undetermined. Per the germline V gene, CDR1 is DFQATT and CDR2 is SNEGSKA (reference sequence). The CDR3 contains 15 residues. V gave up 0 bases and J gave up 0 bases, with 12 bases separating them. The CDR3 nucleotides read TGCAGTGCTAGAGACGTTGCAGGAAACTCCTACGAGCAGTACTTC. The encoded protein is CSARDVAGNSYEQYF.

The CDR3 loop is CASSVGGSGISYNEQFF. Written as DNA, the CDR3 is TGTGCCAGCAGCGTTGGGGGTAGCGGAATCTCCTACAATGAGCAGTTCTTC. This chain joins TRBV9 and TRBJ2-1; TRBD2 is a possible D gene (6 bases). The CDR3 runs 17 residues. Germline loops: CDR1 SGDLS, CDR2 YYNGEE. V dropped 2 bases and J dropped 0 bases, with 15 bases sitting between them.

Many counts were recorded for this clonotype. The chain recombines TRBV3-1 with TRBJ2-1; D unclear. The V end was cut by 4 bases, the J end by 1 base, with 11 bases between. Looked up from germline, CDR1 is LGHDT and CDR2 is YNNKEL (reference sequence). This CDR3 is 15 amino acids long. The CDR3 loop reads CASSPIVSSYNEQFF. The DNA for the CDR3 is TGTGCCAGCAGCCCCATCGTTAGTTCCTACAATGAGCAGTTCTTC.

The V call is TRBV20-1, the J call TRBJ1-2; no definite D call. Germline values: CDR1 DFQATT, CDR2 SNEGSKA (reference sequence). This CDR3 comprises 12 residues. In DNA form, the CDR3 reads TGCATTATCAACACGGGGAACTATGGCTACACCTTC. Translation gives CIINTGNYGYTF.